This T cell receptor (beta chain) is drawn from a study of beta chain features in type 1 diabetes. Points from the study as a whole: In every one of the four CD4+ subsets, TCRB CDR3s were moderately but significantly shorter in Type 1 diabetes patients.

Germline CDR1 GTSNPN, CDR2 SVGIG (reference sequence). CDR3 length: 13 residues. Since all of the isolated RNA was reverse transcribed, expressed TCRB transcripts were what got sequenced. Assay: immunoSEQ multiplex PCR; the TCRdb copy retains only in-frame clones and omits some. The profile shows hundreds of thousands of clones, more than 13% of them singletons. A word on this clone: Its antigen is as yet unknown. The junction departs from the called germline gene at one end, perhaps through a read error.

Sequencing input: naive CD4+ T cells from blood. The source is a man aged 18 to 29 with type 1 diabetes. This rearrangement joins TRBV30 to TRBJ1-3, with a weak D call TRBD1 (5 bases). The CDR3 coding sequence is TGTGCCTGGAGTGGAGGGACTGGAAGCACCATATATTTT. Translating it yields CAWSGGTGSTIYF.